The sequence of this T cell receptor (beta chain) was determined in a study of Ad26.COV2.S vaccination and SARS-CoV-2 variants. Whole-study context: Intramuscularly, Ad26.COV2.S was given either once or twice, 56 days apart.

The CDR3 is 17 residues long. The treatment is: over 15 received Ad26.COV2.S at low or high dose, single or two shots; roughly five received placebo; per-sample allocation not given. Sampling was performed 63 days after the first vaccine or placebo injection. A Boston adult aged 18-55 years was the donor. Method: immunoSEQ multiplex PCR; TCRdb's copy keeps in-frame clones and lacks some. This table has under 250,000 clones, 87% appearing once. The sequence came from a person aged 18-65 years who received the Ad26.COV2.S COVID-19 vaccine or a placebo. The chain couples TRBV1 to TRBJ1-5. TRBV1 has pseudogene status. Sequenced material: peripheral blood, taken in a trial of Ad26.COV2.S vaccine versus placebo. The CDR3 protein is CTSSQTNPLPEGRPQHF. CDR3 DNA: TGCACCAGCAGCCAGACAAACCCGCTCCCCGAGGGGCGGCCCCAGCATTTT.